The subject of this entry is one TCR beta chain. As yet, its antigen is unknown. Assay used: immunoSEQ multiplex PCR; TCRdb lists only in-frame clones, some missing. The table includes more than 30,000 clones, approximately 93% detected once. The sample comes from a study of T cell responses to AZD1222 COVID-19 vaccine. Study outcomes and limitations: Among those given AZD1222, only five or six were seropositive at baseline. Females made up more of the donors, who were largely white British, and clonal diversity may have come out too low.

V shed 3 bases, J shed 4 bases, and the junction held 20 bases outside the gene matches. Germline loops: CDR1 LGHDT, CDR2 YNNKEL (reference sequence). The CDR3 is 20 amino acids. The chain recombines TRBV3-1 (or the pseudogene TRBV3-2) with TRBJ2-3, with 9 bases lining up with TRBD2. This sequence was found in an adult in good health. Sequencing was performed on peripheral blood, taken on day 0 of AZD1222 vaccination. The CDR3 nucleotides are TGTGCCAGCAGCCAGTACCCCCCCAGCGGGGGGACTACCTGCCCAGATACGCAGTATTTT. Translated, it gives CASSQYPPSGGTTCPDTQYF.